This T cell receptor (beta chain) was recorded in a study of blood T cell repertoires in COVID-19. On the study more broadly: Sites in the United States, Italy and Spain provided acute and convalescent COVID-19 samples.

The protocol was immunoSEQ multiplex PCR, while the TCRdb copy is restricted to in-frame clones and leaves out a portion. The sample has fewer than 500,000 clones, 85% to 90% seen once. Study members were between roughly 18 and 100 years old and lived in 20 to 30 US regions. Donors in Cohort 3 who had recovered were those with two negative PCRs, healthcare professional clearance, or resolution of their symptoms. This clone was seen only once. Germline V gives CDR1 MDHEN, CDR2 SYDVKM. The CDR3 length is 16 residues. V trimming: 3 bases; J trimming: 1 base; junction bases outside the gene matches: 4. The sample comprised PBMCs or T cells enriched from blood (not recorded which). The receptor comes from a man under 40 who had recovered from COVID-19. The rearrangement joins TRBV28 to TRBJ2-2; 8 bases agree with TRBD1. CDR3 DNA: TGTGCCAGCAGTTTTCCGGGACAGGAGAACACCGGGGAGCTGTTTTTT. Protein sequence: CASSFPGQENTGELFF.